This entry concerns a single T cell receptor beta chain. The antigen remains undetermined. CDR1 and CDR2 (germline): SQVTM, ANQGSEA. After removal of 5 bases from V and 3 bases from J, the junction contained 4 bases not matched to a gene. The CDR3 is made up of 13 amino acids. The data are from a study of blood T cells in healthy people across ages. A J-beta primer mix and a sample-barcoded 5' primer were used in a second PCR of about 6 to 12 cycles. Each CDR3 protein gets one entry after TCRdb re-called the 5' RACE reads with MiXCR. Among hundreds of thousands of distinct CDR3 sequences, under 45% were seen once, and the ten largest hold about 19%. Notes on the study in general: In the absence of known donor CMV status, changes in expanded clonotypes were possibly confounded. Naive CD4+ cells and diversity were both higher in long-lived donors than in aged donors.

The receptor was isolated from a man aged 55 to 70 in good health. This chain connects TRBV29-1 to TRBJ1-2; the match to TRBD1 covers 9 bases. The material sequenced was blood. The CDR3, as DNA: TGCAGCGTTCTCAGGACAGGGGACTATGGCTACACCTTC. Its translation is CSVLRTGDYGYTF.